This TCR beta chain was sequenced for a study of T cell repertoires in cytomegalovirus infection. MiXCR, run by TCRdb on the reads, gives a single entry per CDR3 protein. This sample has about 100,000 distinct CDR3 sequences, with roughly 39% found just once. The CDR3 is 12 residues long. V shed 2 bases, J shed 12 bases, and the junction held 4 bases outside the gene matches. Germline assignment: CDR1 MNHEY and CDR2 SMNVEV (reference sequence). Remarks on this clonotype: Its antigen is not known.

This rearrangement joins TRBV27 to TRBJ2-1; 7 bases map to TRBD2. This material consisted of CD8+ T cells from cultured PBMCs, taken from culture after CMV antigen stimulation. This sequence originates from a human donor in good health (CMV status not recorded). Some clones in this sample may be carry-over from other donors' samples. The CDR3 here is CASSLPGEGQFF. The CDR3 DNA sequence: TGTGCCAGCAGTTTACCCGGGGAGGGGCAGTTCTTC.